The clone carrying this T cell receptor (beta chain) was counted ten times or more. This sample is drawn from a study of early T cells in non-severe SARS-CoV-2 infection. MiXCR was run by TCRdb on the 5' RACE reads, yielding one entry per CDR3 protein. The sample comprises about 39,000 distinct CDR3 sequences, around 7.8% of which are singletons, and roughly 8.5% rests with the top ten. The CDR3 runs to 12 residues. Germline V gene data show CDR1 as MNHEY and CDR2 as SVGEGT. Trimming at V came to 10 bases and at J to 9 bases, leaving 6 bases not matched to a gene. The sequenced material came from whole blood. The receptor was derived from an adult who was a healthcare worker with PCR-confirmed SARS-CoV-2 infection or an uninfected control (not recorded which). The V gene is TRBV6-2 or TRBV6-3, the J gene TRBJ1-6; TRBD1 matches at 7 bases. The CDR3 coding sequence is TGTGCCACCGGGGACAGATCTTCACCCCTCCACTTT. It specifies CATGDRSSPLHF.